This T cell receptor beta chain is from a study of PD-L1 blockade in urothelial cancer. As for the study in general: About 90% of the 29 patients were men with bladder-origin urothelial cancer. Blood was subjected to analysis at 3 weeks (second dose) and 6 weeks following treatment start. Blood samples contained a median about 130,000 T cells.

Losses at the gene ends were 4 bases for V and 7 bases for J; bases not matched to a gene: 6. Germline V gives CDR1 SGHRS, CDR2 YFSETQ. This CDR3 has 14 residues. Sequencing was performed with immunoSEQ multiplex PCR; in TCRdb, only in-frame clones are kept and a portion is missing. The profile covers some 97,000 clones, with over 80% appearing a single time and about 0.91% taken by the ten largest. The input for sequencing was PBMCs, taken around atezolizumab (anti-PD-L1) treatment. The chain links TRBV5-1 to TRBJ1-2; 11 bases align to TRBD1. This TCR was recovered from a woman at least 80 years old with urothelial cancer. CDR3 sequence reads: CASSPEGQGGGYTF. CDR3 in DNA: TGCGCCAGCAGCCCGGAGGGACAGGGGGGTGGCTACACCTTC.